This note documents a single T cell receptor beta chain sequence. The specificity of this receptor is unknown. Base qualities were left out, and no much larger clone turns up one base away. Other DNA sequences in the same sample also yield this CDR3. The library was obtained by the immunoSEQ multiplex PCR assay. In the paper's pipeline: To diagnose cytomegalovirus status from the catalog of TCR beta chain sequences, a statistical classification framework was built. This is the immuneACCESS table as TCRdb keeps it, with only in-frame sequences that have V and J called. A part of the clones is gone; compared with another copy, unresolved V genes explain less than half, and the rest is unexplained. That table gives V, J and clone size, and the DNA gave D and trimming. The sample includes roughly 90,000 clones, with 85% observed a single time. Of the sample, approximately 22% falls within the top ten clones.

The data are from a study of cytomegalovirus exposure and HLA in healthy donors (dated by TCRdb to between 2016 and 2019). Context from the whole study: According to a later analysis, one platform produced both the roughly 110 validation repertoires and the 670 or so repertoires of the first cohort. The study was designed to test whether signatures of past pathogen exposure could be identified by cataloging public T cell receptors. To predict cytomegalovirus infection status, the study brought together high-throughput TCR immunosequencing, statistical association of individual TCRs with disease status, and machine learning. A separate validation cohort of roughly 130 different subjects was used in addition to the 666-subject first cohort. What the research found in general, with its limitations: The classifier was reported to diagnose cytomegalovirus status with high specificity and sensitivity in both the original cohort and the validation cohort. The authors suggested that the approach could potentially be extended to other disease states and immunological phenotypes. Three of the identified cytomegalovirus-associated TCR beta chains were confirmed in vitro to be specific for cytomegalovirus antigens. Across donors, most TCR sequences were observed very rarely, whereas some public TCRs were present in many individuals. A total of 150 or so TCR beta chains were listed by the study as associated with cytomegalovirus. A later analysis lacked HLA typing for the validation cohort, so it scored co-occurrence in that cohort across all 130 or so repertoires. In a later analysis, TCRs clustered in the first cohort were found to also tend to co-occur in the 130 or so validation repertoires, with approximately 95% of cluster scores above 0.

Separate from the approximately 700-subject first cohort, the validation cohort of 95 to 150 subjects was the group to which the donors belonged. V loses 0 bases of germline sequence and J loses 0 bases, and the interval between the two ends is 7 bases. Based on the germline V gene, the CDR1 and CDR2 sequences are SGDLS and YYNGEE. The CDR3 covers 15 residues, taking in both the cysteine and the phenylalanine. The entry retains the CDR3 DNA only, 45 bases that are in frame from base 1. Sequences were obtained from PBMCs. The sequence derives from a man aged 18 to 29 in good health and CMV-seropositive. The sequence is built from TRBV9 and TRBJ1-5; confidence is insufficient to name the D gene. The CDR3 protein: CASSVASDSNQPQHF. The DNA sequence is given as TGTGCCAGCAGCGTAGCGTCAGATAGCAATCAGCCCCAGCATTTT.